The clone carrying this T cell receptor (beta chain) has a count of ten or more. What was amplified from RNA transcripts were TCR beta CDR3 regions. The primer set for the first-round RT-PCR of the TCR CDR3 was HTBI. TCRdb re-called the multiplex PCR reads through MiXCR, storing one row per CDR3 protein. This table has some 270,000 distinct CDR3 sequences, 13% appearing once. CDR1 and CDR2 (germline): KGHSH, LQKENI. The CDR3 loop spans 15 amino acids. The junction had 5 bases not matched to a gene; V was cut back by 1 base and J by 5 bases. These data originate in a study of T cells in Graves' hyperthyroidism and ophthalmopathy.

Material: blood. The rearrangement uses TRBV18 and TRBJ2-5; 9 positions match TRBD1. This TCR derives from a woman under 40 with Graves' hyperthyroidism that later progressed to Graves' ophthalmopathy. In DNA, the CDR3 is TGTGCCAGCTCACCACGGACAGGGGTCAGGGAGACCCAGTACTTC. Its translation: CASSPRTGVRETQYF.